Given below is one TCR beta chain in context. The antigen this receptor binds is unknown. The record has no base qualities; no much larger clone is one base away. The data originate from a study of regulatory and conventional T cells in RAG deficiency (dated by TCRdb to about 2017). In the study overall: To compare the diversity and composition of the repertoires of Treg, conventional CD4+ and CD8+ T cells between RAG-deficient patients and healthy controls, the study applied high-throughput TCR beta sequencing. What the authors observed across the whole study: For some subjects, some T-cell subset analyses were not performed. In Omenn syndrome patients, sorted CD25-high CD127-low cells may represent peripherally activated cells rather than bona fide Treg cells. Unique TCR beta sequences from Treg cells were about 100-fold fewer in Omenn syndrome and CID/AS patients than controls, versus around 10-fold for other subsets. Shorter CDR3 lengths were found in all patient T-cell subsets, and >75% Treg-Tconv repertoire overlap at nucleotide and amino acid level was observed in Omenn syndrome patients. Markedly lower Shannon entropy and higher Simpson indices were observed in RAG-deficient patients than in control T-cell subpopulations.

V trim: 5 bases; J trim: 7 bases; unmatched bases: 9. Via the germline V gene (reference sequence), CDR1 is SGHKS and CDR2 YYEKEE. Including the terminal cysteine and phenylalanine, the CDR3 comprises 14 residues. CDR3 DNA only is kept here, 42 bases in frame from base 1. Libraries were constructed by the immunoSEQ multiplex PCR assay. Genomic DNA from the sorted T-cell subsets was used to amplify and sequence rearranged TCR beta chain products. As for the authors' bioinformatics: Shannon entropy and Simpson indices were used to quantify the repertoire diversity of productive TCR beta rearrangements. Clonal expansion was assessed using the summed frequency of the 100 most abundant productive TCR beta clonotypes among total reads. The TRB repertoires were scored with a self-reactivity index built on which amino acids appear at CDR3beta positions 6 and 7. Two-way ANOVA was used for repertoire analyses, while Student t or Mann-Whitney tests were used for flow cytometric analyses. The source is immuneACCESS, and TCRdb retained only in-frame sequences with V and J called. Part of the clones is not carried over; for the studies checked, unresolved V genes explain less than half of this, and the remainder is unexplained. V and J calls plus clone size are reproduced from that table; the DNA served to infer D and trimming. A total of tens of thousands of clones appear in this sample, around 90% of them only once. Around 0.82% of the sample rests with the top ten.

Before genomic DNA extraction, regulatory T cells were isolated from blood as CD4+CD25-high CD127-low cells. For repertoire analyses, the comparison group consisted of roughly eight healthy control donors. This same sample was also taken into another study, of regulatory T cells. The second publication reports: The multiplex PCR used 52 forward TRBV primers and 13 reverse TRBJ primers, with assay-based and computational corrections for amplification bias. Patient repertoires showed restricted unique TRB V-J pairs and skewed V and J gene usage, most marked in regulatory T cells. The study compared T-cell receptor beta repertoires of sorted regulatory, conventional CD4+ and CD8+ T cells between CD3G-deficient patients and healthy controls. Ficoll density separation was used to isolate peripheral blood mononuclear cells. Rearranged TRB loci were amplified from genomic DNA by multiplex PCR within the immunoSEQ assay. TRB amplicons were sequenced using an Illumina HiSeq platform. Raw sequences were error-filtered and aligned to reference gene sequences by custom algorithms and were subsequently analyzed with the immunoSEQ online tools. Productive and nonproductive TRB rearrangement frequencies were evaluated among both unique and total sequences. Group comparisons used t tests, Mann-Whitney tests or two-way ANOVA run in Prism software.

The clonotype comes from a human donor in good health. This sequence uses TRBV5-5 and TRBJ2-1; the central 7 bases match TRBD1. Sequencing was done on a sample of Tregs sorted from blood. CDR3 protein: CASSKTGQRNEQFF. The sequenced DNA: TGTGCCAGCAGTAAAACGGGACAGAGAAATGAGCAGTTCTTC.